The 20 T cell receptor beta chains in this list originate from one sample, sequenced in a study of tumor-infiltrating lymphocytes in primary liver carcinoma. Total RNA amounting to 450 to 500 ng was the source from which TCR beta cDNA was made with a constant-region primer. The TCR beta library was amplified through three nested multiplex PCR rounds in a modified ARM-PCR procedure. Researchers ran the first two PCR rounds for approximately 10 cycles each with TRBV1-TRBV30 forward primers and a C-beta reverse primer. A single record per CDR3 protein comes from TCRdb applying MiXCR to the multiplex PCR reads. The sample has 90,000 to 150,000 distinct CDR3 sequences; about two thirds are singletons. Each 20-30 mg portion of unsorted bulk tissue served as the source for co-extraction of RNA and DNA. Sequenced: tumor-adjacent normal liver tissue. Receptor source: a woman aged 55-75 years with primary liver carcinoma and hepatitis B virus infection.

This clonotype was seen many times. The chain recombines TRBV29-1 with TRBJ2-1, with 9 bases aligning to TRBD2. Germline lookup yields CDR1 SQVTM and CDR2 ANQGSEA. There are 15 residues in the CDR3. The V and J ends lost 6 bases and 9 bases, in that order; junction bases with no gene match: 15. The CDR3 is CSVKLGAGGNGEQFF. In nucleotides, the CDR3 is TGCAGCGTCAAACTTGGGGCGGGAGGGAACGGTGAGCAGTTCTTC.

Here the CDR3 reads CASTWGAWDTQYF. The CDR3, as DNA: TGTGCCAGTACTTGGGGGGCGTGGGATACGCAGTATTTT. The J gene is TRBJ2-3, the V gene TRBV12-3 or TRBV12-4; possibly TRBD1 or TRBD2 for D (6 bases each). Trimming cost V 9 bases and J 6 bases, with 16 bases left between them. The CDR3 is 13 amino acids.

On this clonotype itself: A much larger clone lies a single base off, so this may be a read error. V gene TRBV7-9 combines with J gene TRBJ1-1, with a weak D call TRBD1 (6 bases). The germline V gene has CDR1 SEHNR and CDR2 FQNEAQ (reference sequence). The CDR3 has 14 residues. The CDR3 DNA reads TGTGCCAACAGCCGAACAGGGTTAGGGACTGAAGCTTTCTTT. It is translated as CANSRTGLGTEAFF.

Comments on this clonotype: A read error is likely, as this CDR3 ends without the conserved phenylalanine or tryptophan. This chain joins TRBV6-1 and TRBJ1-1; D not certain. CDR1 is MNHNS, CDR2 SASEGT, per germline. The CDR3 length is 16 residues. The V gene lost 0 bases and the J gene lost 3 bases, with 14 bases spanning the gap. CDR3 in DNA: TGTGCCAGCAGTGAAGCGAAGGCGAGGTTGGACACTGAAGCTTTCATT. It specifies CASSEAKARLDTEAFI.

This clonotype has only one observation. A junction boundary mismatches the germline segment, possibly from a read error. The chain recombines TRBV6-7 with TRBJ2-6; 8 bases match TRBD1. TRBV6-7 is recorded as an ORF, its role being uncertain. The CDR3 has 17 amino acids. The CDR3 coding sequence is TGTGCCAGCAGTTACCCCCCAGGGGGCGAGGGGGCCAACGTCCTGACCTTC. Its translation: CASSYPPGGEGANVLTF.

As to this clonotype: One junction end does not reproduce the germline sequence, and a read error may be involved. CDR3 in amino acids: CANSAEAISWDEQFF. The CDR3 DNA is TGCGCCAACAGCGCTGAGGCGATTAGCTGGGATGAGCAGTTCTTC. This chain uses TRBV4-1 with TRBJ2-1; D not resolved. CDR3 size: 15 residues. CDR1 is MGHRA, CDR2 YSYEKL, per germline.

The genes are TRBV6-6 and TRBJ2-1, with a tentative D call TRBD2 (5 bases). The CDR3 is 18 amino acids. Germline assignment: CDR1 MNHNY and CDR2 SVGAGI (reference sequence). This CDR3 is CTNSYSSGSRRAPEALFF. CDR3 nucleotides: TGTACCAACAGTTACTCGAGTGGGAGTAGAAGAGCGCCTGAGGCGCTGTTCTTC.

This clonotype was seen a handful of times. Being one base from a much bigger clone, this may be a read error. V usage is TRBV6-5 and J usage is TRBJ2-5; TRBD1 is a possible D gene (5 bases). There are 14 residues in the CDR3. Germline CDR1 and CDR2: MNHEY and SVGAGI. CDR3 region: CASSRAGTGETKYF. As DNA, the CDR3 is TGTGCCAGCAGCAGGGCCGGCACCGGAGAGACCAAGTACTTC.

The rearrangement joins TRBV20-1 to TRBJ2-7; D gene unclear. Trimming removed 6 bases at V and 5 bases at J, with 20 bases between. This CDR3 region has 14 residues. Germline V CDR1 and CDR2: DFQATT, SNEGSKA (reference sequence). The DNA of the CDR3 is TGCAGTGCGGGGTCCCGTGTGCAGTCCCACGAGCAGTACTTC. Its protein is CSAGSRVQSHEQYF.

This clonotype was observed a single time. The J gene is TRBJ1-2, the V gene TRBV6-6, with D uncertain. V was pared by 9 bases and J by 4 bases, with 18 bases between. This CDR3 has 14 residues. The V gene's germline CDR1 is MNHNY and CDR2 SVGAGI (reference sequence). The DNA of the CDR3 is TGTGCCAGTAATGGTGCAGGCTCTAGCTATGGCTACACCTTC. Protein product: CASNGAGSSYGYTF.

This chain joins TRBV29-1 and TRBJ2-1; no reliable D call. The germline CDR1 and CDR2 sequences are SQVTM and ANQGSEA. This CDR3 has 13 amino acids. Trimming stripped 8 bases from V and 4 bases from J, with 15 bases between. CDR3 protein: CSPRRASYNEQFF. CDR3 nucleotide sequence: TGCAGCCCCCGGAGAGCCAGTTACAATGAGCAGTTCTTC.

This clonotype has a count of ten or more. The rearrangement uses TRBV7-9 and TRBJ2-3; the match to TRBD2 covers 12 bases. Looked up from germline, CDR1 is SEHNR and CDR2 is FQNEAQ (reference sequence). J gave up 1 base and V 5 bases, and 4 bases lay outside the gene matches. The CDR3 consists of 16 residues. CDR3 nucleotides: TGTGCCAGCAGCCCCCGACTAGCGGGAGGCACAGATACGCAGTATTTT. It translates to CASSPRLAGGTDTQYF.

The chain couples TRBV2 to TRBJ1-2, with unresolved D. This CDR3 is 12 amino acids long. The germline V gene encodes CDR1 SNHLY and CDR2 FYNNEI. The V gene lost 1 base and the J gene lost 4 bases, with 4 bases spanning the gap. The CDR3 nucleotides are TGTGCCAGCAGTGAAGAGATCTATGGCTACACCTTC. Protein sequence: CASSEEIYGYTF. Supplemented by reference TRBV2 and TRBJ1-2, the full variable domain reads EPEVTQTPSHQVTQMGQEVILRCVPISNHLYFYWYRQILGQKVEFLVSFYNNEISEKSEIFDDQFSVERPDGSNFTLKIRSTKLEDSAMYFCASSEEIYGYTFGSGTRLTVV.

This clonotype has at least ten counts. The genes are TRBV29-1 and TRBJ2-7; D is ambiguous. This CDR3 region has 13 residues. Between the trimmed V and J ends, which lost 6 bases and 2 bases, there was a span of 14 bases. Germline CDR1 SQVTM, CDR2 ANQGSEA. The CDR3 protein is CSVARPQTYEQYF. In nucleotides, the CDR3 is TGCAGCGTCGCACGGCCTCAAACCTACGAGCAGTACTTC.

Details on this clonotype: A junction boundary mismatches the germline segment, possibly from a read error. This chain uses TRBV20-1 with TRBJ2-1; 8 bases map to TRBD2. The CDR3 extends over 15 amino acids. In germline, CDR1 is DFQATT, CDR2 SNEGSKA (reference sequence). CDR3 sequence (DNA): TGCAGTGCTAGGACCCGGGAGGGCCTCCCCAATGAGCAGTTTTTC. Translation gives CSARTREGLPNEQFF.

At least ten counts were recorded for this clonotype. CDR3 in DNA: TGTGCCAGCAGCTTAGTGAGCGGGAGGGACAATGAGCAGTTCTTC. Encoded protein: CASSLVSGRDNEQFF. The chain links TRBV7-8 to TRBJ2-1, with 10 bases fitting TRBD2. Trimming cost V 1 base and J 5 bases; bases outside gene matches: 2. CDR1 and CDR2 from the germline V gene are SGHVS and FQNEAQ. The CDR3 consists of 15 residues. The entire variable domain, with the rest obtained from reference TRBV7-8 and TRBJ2-1, is as follows: GAGVSQSPRYKVAKRGQDVALRCDPISGHVSLFWYQQALGQGPEFLTYFQNEAQLDKSGLPSDRFFAERPEGSVSTLKIQRTQQEDSAVYLCASSLVSGRDNEQFFGPGTRLTVL.

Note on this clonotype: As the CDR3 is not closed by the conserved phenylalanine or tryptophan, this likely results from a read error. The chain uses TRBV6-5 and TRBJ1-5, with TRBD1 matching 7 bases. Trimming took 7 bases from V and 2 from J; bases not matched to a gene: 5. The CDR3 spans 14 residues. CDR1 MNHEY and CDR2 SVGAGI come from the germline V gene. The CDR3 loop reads CASMKTGRNQPQHL. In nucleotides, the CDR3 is TGTGCCAGCATGAAGACAGGGCGCAATCAGCCCCAGCATCTT.

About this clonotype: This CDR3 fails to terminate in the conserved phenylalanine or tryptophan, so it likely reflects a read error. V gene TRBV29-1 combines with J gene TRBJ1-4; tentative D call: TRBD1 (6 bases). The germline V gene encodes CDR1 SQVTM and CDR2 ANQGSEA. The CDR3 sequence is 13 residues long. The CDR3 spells CSVTGAFNVKLFL. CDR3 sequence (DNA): TGCAGCGTTACGGGGGCTTTTAATGTAAAACTGTTTTTA.

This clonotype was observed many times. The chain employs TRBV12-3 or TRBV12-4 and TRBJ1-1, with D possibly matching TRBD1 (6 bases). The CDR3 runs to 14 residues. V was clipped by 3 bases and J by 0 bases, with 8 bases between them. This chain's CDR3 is CASSFTGMNTEAFF. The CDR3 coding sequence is TGTGCCAGCAGTTTTACAGGGATGAACACTGAAGCTTTCTTT.

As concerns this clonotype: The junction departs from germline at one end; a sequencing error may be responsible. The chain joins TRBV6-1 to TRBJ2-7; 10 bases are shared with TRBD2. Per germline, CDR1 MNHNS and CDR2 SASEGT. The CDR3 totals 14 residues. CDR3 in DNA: TGTGTCAGCAGACCTACTAGCGGGATTTACGAGCAGTACTTC. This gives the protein CVSRPTSGIYEQYF.